Below are 15 T cell receptor beta chains sequenced from a single sample in a study of T-cell reconstitution after alpha-beta-depleted transplantation in children listed by TCRdb under 2016. Library preparation was by PCR. TCRdb shows the sequencer as Illumina HiSeq 2500. TCR library preparation used molecular barcoding, with unique molecular identifiers applied to normalize quantification of the TCRbeta repertoire. TCRdb reworked the public reads: Q25 trimming with fastp, MiXCR clone assembly, productive beta chains retained. Every entry covers one CDR3 protein and lists the most common genes and DNA from its rows. The sample records about 270,000 distinct CDR3 sequences, more than 9% of which are singletons. The top ten clones comprise around 9.1% of the sample. The sequencing here drew on PBMCs from the stem cell graft donor, taken from the stem cell graft. The origin of the receptors is a human donor who donated a stem cell graft to a child with SCID.

In its sample, this clonotype was seen a few times. The rearrangement joins TRBV7-9 to TRBJ2-7; D may correspond to TRBD1 or TRBD2 (5 bases each). CDR1 is SEHNR, CDR2 FQNEAQ, per germline (reference sequence). The CDR3 contains 13 residues. The V gene lost 2 bases and the J gene lost 6 bases, with 11 bases spanning the gap. CDR3 amino acids: CASSLRAGTEQYF. The CDR3 bases are TGTGCCAGCAGCTTACGGGCAGGGACCGAGCAGTACTTC.

Only a few counts were recorded for this clonotype. The chain combines TRBV5-1 with TRBJ2-7; 8 positions match TRBD1. Germline V lookup: CDR1 SGHRS, CDR2 YFSETQ. There are 15 residues in the CDR3. J was trimmed by 5 bases and V by 2 bases; bases with no gene match: 9. CDR3 sequence (DNA): TGCGCCAGCAGCTTCCTGAGACAGGGGTTAGACGAGCAGTACTTC. Encoded protein: CASSFLRQGLDEQYF.

V is TRBV20-1 and J is TRBJ1-1; D gene unclear. CDR1 and CDR2 (germline): DFQATT, SNEGSKA (reference sequence). Trimming left V 2 bases short and J 1 base short, with 8 bases between. The CDR3 contains 13 residues. DNA for the CDR3: TGCAGTGCTAGACTGGCCGGGAACACTGAAGCTTTCTTT. Translation gives CSARLAGNTEAFF.

The chain carries TRBV20-1 and TRBJ1-1; a weak D match, TRBD1 (6 bases). CDR1 is DFQATT and CDR2 is SNEGSKA in the germline V gene (reference sequence). CDR3 length: 14 residues. V was trimmed by 1 base and J by 0 bases, leaving 9 bases between them. The CDR3 DNA follows: TGCAGTGCTAGAGGGGGGCGATTGAACACTGAAGCTTTCTTT. Translating it yields CSARGGRLNTEAFF.

The chain couples TRBV6-1 to TRBJ2-1, with 7 bases that match TRBD1. Trimming cost V 6 bases and J 3 bases; bases outside gene matches: 8. Germline assignment: CDR1 MNHNS and CDR2 SASEGT. The CDR3 spans 15 residues. DNA of the CDR3: TGTGCCAGCAGAGAGGCCGGGACAGACTACAATGAGCAGTTCTTC. Translated, it gives CASREAGTDYNEQFF.

The chain joins TRBV7-9 to TRBJ2-4, with no clear D. The CDR3 loop spans 16 amino acids. Germline V gene data show CDR1 as SEHNR and CDR2 as FQNEAQ (reference sequence). V dropped 5 bases and J dropped 2 bases, with 16 bases sitting between them. The CDR3: CASSPHLGGTKNIQYF. The CDR3, as DNA: TGTGCCAGCAGCCCCCATTTGGGTGGGACCAAAAACATTCAGTACTTC.

This clonotype was recorded many times. This chain joins TRBV5-1 and TRBJ2-7, with D tentatively TRBD1 or TRBD2 (5 bases each). The length of the CDR3 is 14 residues. Germline CDR1 reads SGHRS; CDR2 reads YFSETQ. V was cut by 5 bases and J by 4 bases, with 16 bases left in between. CDR3 coding DNA: TGCGCCAGCAGGTCCCGGGACGGATCGTACGAGCAGTACTTC. This gives the protein CASRSRDGSYEQYF.

This clonotype was observed a handful of times. The chain employs TRBV12-3 or TRBV12-4 and TRBJ2-2, with 8 bases matching TRBD2. The CDR3 extends over 16 amino acids. Trimming cost V 5 bases and J 4 bases; bases outside gene matches: 9. The CDR3 nucleotides are TGTGCCAGCAGTCCGCGGGGGGCAGGCACCACCGGGGAGCTGTTTTTT. Its translation: CASSPRGAGTTGELFF.

This clonotype was seen many times. The chain uses TRBV7-9 and TRBJ2-4, with D perhaps matching TRBD1 (6 bases). V was clipped by 4 bases and J by 8 bases, with 21 bases between them. The CDR3 loop spans 16 amino acids. CDR1 and CDR2 (germline): SEHNR, FQNEAQ (reference sequence). CDR3 amino acids: CASSSTGALTRDIQYF. DNA for the CDR3: TGTGCCAGCAGCTCGACAGGAGCTCTTACGCGGGACATTCAGTACTTC.

The chain combines TRBV5-1 with TRBJ2-7, with D perhaps matching TRBD1 or TRBD2 (5 bases each). This CDR3 comprises 14 residues. Trimming removed 2 bases at V and 3 bases at J, with 12 bases between. Per the germline V gene, CDR1 is SGHRS and CDR2 is YFSETQ. The CDR3 is CASSLEGRGYEQYF. The CDR3 DNA reads as TGCGCCAGCAGCTTAGAGGGACGGGGCTACGAGCAGTACTTC.

The chain uses TRBV10-3 and TRBJ1-6; 8 bases are a match to TRBD1. V dropped 2 bases and J dropped 9; count of bases not matched to a gene: 6. Germline V gene sequence: CDR1 ENHRY, CDR2 SYGVKD. The CDR3 loop spans 15 amino acids. As DNA, the CDR3 is TGTGCCATCAGTGAGCAGTCAGGGGGCGGTTCACCCCTCCACTTT. It encodes CAISEQSGGGSPLHF.

This clonotype was seen more than once but under ten times. The J gene is TRBJ2-3, the V gene TRBV14; D is ambiguous. CDR1 and CDR2 from the germline V gene are SGHDN and FVKESK. This CDR3 has 14 amino acids. V gave up 0 bases and J gave up 2 bases, with 6 bases separating them. The CDR3 DNA follows: TGTGCCAGCAGCCAAGATCATCACACAGATACGCAGTATTTT. Encoded protein: CASSQDHHTDTQYF.

The chain couples TRBV20-1 to TRBJ2-6; weak D call: TRBD1 (5 bases). The ends were cut back, 3 bases at V and 3 bases at J, with 15 bases in the middle. CDR1 and CDR2 (germline): DFQATT, SNEGSKA (reference sequence). The CDR3 is made up of 16 amino acids. CDR3 region: CSASVTWGFGANVLTF. CDR3 nucleotide sequence: TGCAGTGCTAGTGTGACATGGGGCTTTGGGGCCAACGTCCTGACTTTC.

This clonotype was picked up many times. Mismatch with germline at one junction end may stem from a read error. This chain links TRBV18 with TRBJ2-1; no definite D call. This CDR3 has 13 amino acids. The germline V gene encodes CDR1 KGHSH and CDR2 LQKENI. The CDR3 region has the DNA TGTGCCAGCTCACCCCTCGGATACAATGACCAGTTCTTC. Its translation is CASSPLGYNDQFF.

This rearrangement joins TRBV18 to TRBJ2-1, with 7 bases that match TRBD1. Germline assignment: CDR1 KGHSH and CDR2 LQKENI. Unmatched junction bases numbered 11, after V lost 5 bases and J lost 7 bases. The CDR3 spans 15 residues. CDR3 coding DNA: TGTGCCAGCTCAATTTCCGGGACAGTGGTAAATGAGCAGTTCTTC. Protein: CASSISGTVVNEQFF.